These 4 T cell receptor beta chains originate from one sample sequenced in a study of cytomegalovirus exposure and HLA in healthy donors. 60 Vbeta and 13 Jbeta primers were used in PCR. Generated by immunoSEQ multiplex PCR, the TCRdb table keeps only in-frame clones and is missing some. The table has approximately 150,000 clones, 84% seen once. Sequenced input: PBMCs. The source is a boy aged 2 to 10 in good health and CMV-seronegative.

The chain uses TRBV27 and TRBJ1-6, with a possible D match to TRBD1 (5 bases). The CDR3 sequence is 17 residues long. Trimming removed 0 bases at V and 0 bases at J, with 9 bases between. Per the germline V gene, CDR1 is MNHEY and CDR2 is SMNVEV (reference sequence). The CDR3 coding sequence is TGTGCCAGCAGTTTATCGTCGACAGACTCCTATAATTCACCCCTCCACTTT. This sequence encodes CASSLSSTDSYNSPLHF.

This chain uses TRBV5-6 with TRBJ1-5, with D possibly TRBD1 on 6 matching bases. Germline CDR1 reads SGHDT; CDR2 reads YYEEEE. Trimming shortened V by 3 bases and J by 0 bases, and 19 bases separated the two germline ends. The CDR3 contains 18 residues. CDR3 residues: CASSWGGRGINSNQPQHF. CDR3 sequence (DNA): TGTGCCAGCAGCTGGGGAGGGAGGGGGATTAATAGCAATCAGCCCCAGCATTTT.

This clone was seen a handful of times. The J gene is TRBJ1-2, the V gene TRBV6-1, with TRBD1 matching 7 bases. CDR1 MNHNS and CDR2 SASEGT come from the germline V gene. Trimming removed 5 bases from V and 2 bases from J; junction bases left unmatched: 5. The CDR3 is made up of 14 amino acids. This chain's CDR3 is CASSLTTGNYGYTF. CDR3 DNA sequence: TGTGCCAGCAGTCTTACGACAGGGAACTATGGCTACACCTTC.

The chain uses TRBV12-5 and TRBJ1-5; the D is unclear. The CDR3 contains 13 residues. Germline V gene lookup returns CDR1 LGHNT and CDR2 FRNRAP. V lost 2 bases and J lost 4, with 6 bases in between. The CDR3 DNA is TGTGCTAGTGGTTTGTTAGAGAATCAGCCCCAGCATTTT. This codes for CASGLLENQPQHF.